Below are 12 T cell receptor beta chains sequenced from a single sample in a study of T-cell reconstitution after alpha-beta-depleted transplantation in children. Construction of the TCRbeta library involved unique molecular identifiers. Each CDR3 protein gets one entry after TCRdb re-called the PCR reads with MiXCR. Among a few hundred thousand distinct CDR3 sequences listed, about 9.2% were seen once. Sequenced material: PBMCs from the stem cell graft donor, taken from the stem cell graft. All receptors come from a human donor who donated a stem cell graft to a child with acute lymphoblastic leukemia.

This clonotype came up a few times. The rearrangement joins TRBV7-2 to TRBJ2-6, with 10 bases that match TRBD1. The V segment lost 6 bases and the J segment 4 bases; nucleotides outside the gene matches: 9. CDR3 size: 17 residues. Germline CDR1 and CDR2: SGHTA and FQGNSA. The CDR3 DNA reads as TGTGCCAGCAGTCGAATGACAGGGGGCACAGGGGCCAACGTCCTGACTTTC. Protein product: CASSRMTGGTGANVLTF.

This clonotype has at least ten counts. The rearrangement uses TRBV6-2 or TRBV6-3 and TRBJ1-6; 8 bases line up with TRBD1. Germline V CDR1 and CDR2: MNHEY, SVGEGT. The V gene end was trimmed by 5 bases and the J gene end by 10 bases; junction bases not matched to a gene: 10. CDR3 length: 15 amino acids. CDR3 residues: CASSPMTGEGSPLHF. In DNA, the CDR3 is TGTGCCAGCAGTCCTATGACAGGGGAAGGATCACCCCTCCACTTT.

This clonotype has ten or more counts. CDR3 nucleotide sequence: TGTGCCAGCACCAAAACGGCTTACACCGGGGAGCTGTTTTTT. It is translated as CASTKTAYTGELFF. The chain uses TRBV11-2 and TRBJ2-2, with D unresolved. The CDR3 sequence is 14 residues long. The germline V gene encodes CDR1 SGHAT and CDR2 FQNNGV. V gave up 7 bases and J gave up 3 bases, with 12 bases separating them. Full variable domain (outside the CDR3, taken from reference TRBV11-2 and TRBJ2-2): EAGVAQSPRYKIIEKRQSVAFWCNPISGHATLYWYQQILGQGPKLLIQFQNNGVVDDSQLPKDRFSAERLKGVDSTLKIQPAKLEDSAVYLCASTKTAYTGELFFGEGSRLTVL.

The J gene is TRBJ1-4, the V gene TRBV5-1, with no clear D. Germline CDR1 and CDR2: SGHRS and YFSETQ. This CDR3 region has 14 residues. Trimming left V 4 bases short and J 6 bases short, with 13 bases between. The chain's CDR3 is CASSPIGGYEKLFF. The CDR3 DNA is TGCGCCAGCAGCCCGATCGGCGGATATGAAAAACTGTTTTTT.

This rearrangement joins TRBV5-4 to TRBJ2-7, with D perhaps matching TRBD1 or TRBD2 (6 bases each). With 3 bases removed from V and 5 bases from J, the gap between germline ends came to 12 bases. The V gene's germline CDR1 is SGHNT and CDR2 YYREEE (reference sequence). The CDR3 is made up of 13 amino acids. The CDR3 region is CASSSRGPNEQYF. CDR3 sequence (DNA): TGTGCCAGCAGCTCTCGGGGGCCCAACGAGCAGTACTTC.

J is TRBJ2-3 and V is TRBV15; a possible D gene is TRBD2 (6 bases). The CDR3 is 18 residues long. V lost 6 bases and J lost 5, with 27 bases in between. Germline lookup yields CDR1 LNHNV and CDR2 YYDKDF (reference sequence). CDR3 residues: CATSSGDRRTRGLDTQYF. DNA of the CDR3: TGTGCCACCAGTTCGGGAGACCGCAGGACCCGTGGCCTAGATACGCAGTATTTT.

The V and J genes are TRBV7-8 and TRBJ2-1; a possible D gene is TRBD2 (6 bases). The germline CDR1 and CDR2 sequences are SGHVS and FQNEAQ. Trimming took 5 bases from V and 9 from J, leaving 8 bases between them. The CDR3 covers 11 residues. CDR3 DNA: TGTGCCAGCAGCCCAGCGGGTGAGCAGTTCTTC. It yields the protein CASSPAGEQFF. Combining the CDR3 with reference TRBV7-8 and TRBJ2-1 gives the whole variable domain GAGVSQSPRYKVAKRGQDVALRCDPISGHVSLFWYQQALGQGPEFLTYFQNEAQLDKSGLPSDRFFAERPEGSVSTLKIQRTQQEDSAVYLCASSPAGEQFFGPGTRLTVL.

This clonotype was seen repeatedly, ten times or more. This rearrangement joins TRBV18 to TRBJ2-7, with 7 bases fitting TRBD1. The CDR3 runs to 12 residues. Trimming at V came to 3 bases and at J to 7 bases, leaving 3 bases not matched to a gene. CDR1 is KGHSH and CDR2 is LQKENI in the germline V gene. CDR3 sequence reads: CASSPLQGEQYF. The CDR3 region has the DNA TGTGCCAGCTCACCCTTACAGGGGGAGCAGTACTTC.

This clonotype has at least ten counts. This chain uses TRBV10-2 with TRBJ2-3, with a tentative D call TRBD1 (6 bases). This CDR3 contains 14 residues. Germline CDR1 and CDR2: WSHSY and SAAADI. With 5 bases removed from V and 4 bases from J, the gap between germline ends came to 13 bases. CDR3 sequence (DNA): TGCGCCAGCAGTAATCAAGGGGGAGCAGATACGCAGTATTTT. Its protein is CASSNQGGADTQYF.

This clonotype appeared a few times. The chain links TRBV10-3 to TRBJ2-1; TRBD1 aligns across 9 bases. The CDR3 consists of 14 residues. Germline loops: CDR1 ENHRY, CDR2 SYGVKD. V was clipped by 2 bases and J by 8 bases; unmatched bases: 4. CDR3 DNA sequence: TGTGCCATCAGTGAGGACAGGGGGGGGTATGAGCAGTTCTTC. Its translation is CAISEDRGGYEQFF.

This chain links TRBV20-1 with TRBJ2-3; D unclear. The CDR3 runs to 14 residues. CDR1 is DFQATT, CDR2 SNEGSKA, per germline (reference sequence). Trimming cost V 6 bases and J 8 bases, with 21 bases left between them. Written as DNA, the CDR3 is TGCAGTGCCGGCGTGGGCCAGAGAAGCCTTACGCAGTATTTT. Translating it yields CSAGVGQRSLTQYF.

This clonotype was seen ten or more times. The chain is built from TRBV12-3 or TRBV12-4 and TRBJ1-6, with a possible D match to TRBD1 (5 bases). The germline V and J ends were trimmed by 6 bases and 10 bases, with 22 bases remaining between them. The CDR3 is 16 residues long. CDR3: CASSTGTTAGRSPLHF. The CDR3 nucleotides read TGTGCCAGCAGCACCGGGACGACTGCGGGGAGGTCACCCCTCCACTTT.